The clone carrying this T cell receptor (beta chain) was seen only a few times. This entry comes from a study of T-cell reconstitution after alpha-beta-depleted transplantation in children. Preparing the TCRbeta library involved the use of unique molecular identifiers. TCRdb reprocessed the PCR reads with MiXCR, giving one entry per CDR3 protein. The data show 350,000 to 400,000 distinct CDR3 sequences, roughly 22% seen once. This CDR3 is 13 amino acids long. The V gene lost 4 bases and the J gene lost 5 bases, with 11 bases spanning the gap. Germline V gene lookup returns CDR1 DFQATT and CDR2 SNEGSKA (reference sequence).

The chain employs TRBV20-1 and TRBJ2-2; D gene ambiguous. The sample here was PBMCs from the stem cell graft donor, taken from the stem cell graft. This sequence was found in a human donor who donated a stem cell graft to a child with acute myeloid leukemia. In DNA, the CDR3 is TGCAGTGCTAAAGGGCCAGGTACCGGGGAGCTGTTTTTT. It translates to CSAKGPGTGELFF.